A single sample gave rise to the 19 T cell receptor beta chains below, sequenced in a study of blood T cells in healthy people across ages. Next came a second PCR, run for 7 to 11 cycles, which used a sample-barcoded 5' primer along with a J-beta primer mix. TCRdb re-analysed the 5' RACE reads in MiXCR, keeping a single row per CDR3 protein. This table has about 1.5 million distinct CDR3 sequences, roughly two fifths appearing once. Sequencing was performed on blood. These TCRs come from a woman under 30 in good health.

The V gene is TRBV3-1, the J gene TRBJ1-2; TRBD1 aligns across 10 bases. V shed 5 bases and J 2 bases; nucleotides not matched to a gene: 11. Germline loops: CDR1 LGHDT, CDR2 YNNKEL (reference sequence). The CDR3 runs to 17 residues. CDR3 sequence (DNA): TGTGCCAGCAGCAATACCGGGACAGGGGACGTAAACTATGGCTACACCTTC. Translation gives CASSNTGTGDVNYGYTF.

The chain has TRBV4-3 and TRBJ2-7; D unclear. Trimming cost V 2 bases and J 3 bases, with 8 bases left between them. Germline CDR1 and CDR2: LGHNA and YSLEER. The CDR3 consists of 13 residues. The CDR3, as DNA: TGCGCCAGCAGCCAAACACAGAGCTACGAGCAGTACTTC. Its translation: CASSQTQSYEQYF.

V is TRBV12-3 or TRBV12-4 and J is TRBJ2-7; tentative D call: TRBD1 (6 bases). Trimming took 2 bases from V and 4 from J, leaving 12 bases between them. The CDR3 runs to 14 residues. For the CDR3, the DNA is TGTGCCAGCAGTTTATCAGGGGCGGCTTACGAGCAGTACTTC. Its translation is CASSLSGAAYEQYF.

This clonotype was seen more than once but under ten times. The chain joins TRBV4-3 to TRBJ2-7; a weak D match, TRBD1 (5 bases). This CDR3 contains 15 residues. The ends were cut back, 0 bases at V and 3 bases at J, with 12 bases in the middle. Germline CDR1 reads LGHNA; CDR2 reads YSLEER. In nucleotides, the CDR3 is TGCGCCAGCAGCCAAGATGCAGGGCCAGTCTACGAGCAGTACTTC. This encodes CASSQDAGPVYEQYF.

This clonotype was seen a single time. The chain is built from TRBV9 and TRBJ2-1; a possible D gene is TRBD2 (7 bases). The CDR3 is 17 residues long. Trimming removed 0 bases from V and 1 base from J, with 14 bases in between. Germline lookup yields CDR1 SGDLS and CDR2 YYNGEE. The CDR3 DNA is TGTGCCAGCAGCGTAGGAAAGGCGGGGGCATCCTACAATGAGCAGTTCTTC. Its translation is CASSVGKAGASYNEQFF.

The chain couples TRBV7-2 to TRBJ2-5; possible D gene TRBD2, 6 bases. CDR1 is SGHTA and CDR2 is FQGNSA in the germline V gene. With 7 bases removed from V and 11 bases from J, the gap between germline ends came to 20 bases. The CDR3 loop spans 13 amino acids. The CDR3 loop is CASTRDLYNEQYF. Here the CDR3 DNA reads TGTGCCAGCACGAGGGACTTATACAATGAGCAGTACTTC.

The V call is TRBV7-2, the J call TRBJ2-7; 7 nucleotides match TRBD1. CDR3 size: 14 residues. Trimming took 5 bases from V and 3 from J; bases not matched to a gene: 7. Germline V gene lookup returns CDR1 SGHTA and CDR2 FQGNSA. CDR3 DNA: TGTGCCAGCAGCGCAAGACAGGGTATCTACGAGCAGTACTTC. It yields the protein CASSARQGIYEQYF.

The chain links TRBV4-2 to TRBJ2-2; 7 bases line up with TRBD2. Germline trimming cut 4 bases from V and 0 bases from J; bases unmatched to any gene: 5. Germline assignment: CDR1 LGHNA and CDR2 YNFKEQ. This CDR3 has 16 residues. In DNA, the CDR3 is TGTGCCAGCAGCCGCTTACTAGCGCCGAACACCGGGGAGCTGTTTTTT. As protein: CASSRLLAPNTGELFF.

This clonotype was seen a handful of times. The chain combines TRBV15 with TRBJ1-6; D is uncertain. The germline V gene has CDR1 LNHNV and CDR2 YYDKDF (reference sequence). The CDR3 extends over 14 amino acids. Trimming took 0 bases from V and 6 from J, leaving 6 bases between them. The CDR3 is CATSRDLLNSPLHF. Here the CDR3 DNA reads TGTGCCACCAGCAGAGATCTTCTTAATTCACCCCTCCACTTT.

The chain joins TRBV27 to TRBJ2-5; TRBD1 matches 7 bases. The DNA end lines up better with TRBJ2-7; the J call may be wrong. CDR1 is MNHEY and CDR2 is SMNVEV in the germline V gene (reference sequence). The CDR3 sequence is 14 residues long. CDR3 DNA sequence: TGTGCCAGCAGTTCCCGGGACAGCCAAGACGAGCAGTACTTC. Its protein is CASSSRDSQDEQYF.

This clonotype was counted a few times. The rearrangement links TRBV7-2 to TRBJ2-7, with D possibly being TRBD1 (6 bases). The ends were cut back, 2 bases at V and 2 bases at J, with 10 bases in the middle. This CDR3 is 14 amino acids long. Germline lookup yields CDR1 SGHTA and CDR2 FQGNSA. CDR3 sequence (DNA): TGTGCCAGCAGCTTACGGGACAACCCCTACGAGCAGTACTTC. This gives the protein CASSLRDNPYEQYF. Full variable domain (remainder filled in from reference TRBV7-2 and TRBJ2-7): GAGVSQSPSNKVTEKGKDVELRCDPISGHTALYWYRQSLGQGLEFLIYFQGNSAPDKSGLPSDRFSAERTGGSVSTLTIQRTQQEDSAVYLCASSLRDNPYEQYFGPGTRLTVT.

The V and J genes are TRBV15 and TRBJ1-2; 10 positions agree with TRBD1. Per the germline V gene, CDR1 is LNHNV and CDR2 is YYDKDF (reference sequence). CDR3 length equals 13 residues. V gave up 3 bases and J gave up 7 bases; unmatched junction bases: 2. CDR3 nucleotides: TGTGCCACCAGCAGCGGGACAGGGGTTGGCTACACCTTC. Amino acid sequence: CATSSGTGVGYTF.

This clonotype was seen at least ten times. J is TRBJ2-1 and V is TRBV5-1; D unclear. This CDR3 has 14 amino acids. Germline V gives CDR1 SGHRS, CDR2 YFSETQ. Between the trimmed V and J ends, which lost 0 bases and 2 bases, there was a span of 6 bases. Here the CDR3 DNA reads TGCGCCAGCAGCTTGGAAGCCACCTACAATGAGCAGTTCTTC. Protein product: CASSLEATYNEQFF.

CDR3: CATSRSPVQLDTDTQYF. CDR3 DNA: TGTGCCACCAGCAGGTCCCCGGTACAGCTAGACACAGATACGCAGTATTTT. This rearrangement joins TRBV15 to TRBJ2-3; no firm D call. This CDR3 contains 17 residues. V was shortened by 3 bases and J by 2 bases, with 18 bases between the two germline ends. Germline V CDR1 and CDR2: LNHNV, YYDKDF (reference sequence).

This clonotype appeared a few times. The chain is built from TRBV20-1 and TRBJ2-1; D unclear. This CDR3 has 15 residues. Germline assignment: CDR1 DFQATT and CDR2 SNEGSKA (reference sequence). This CDR3 is CSALPITAAGNEQFF. As DNA, the CDR3 is TGCAGCGCCCTTCCTATCACGGCAGCCGGGAATGAGCAGTTCTTC.

The chain carries TRBV4-3 and TRBJ2-7; D is unresolved. The CDR3 totals 14 residues. The germline V gene has CDR1 LGHNA and CDR2 YSLEER. V lost 1 base to trimming and J lost 8 bases, with 15 bases between them. The CDR3 reads CASSQGVGPRQQYF. CDR3 bases: TGCGCCAGCAGCCAAGGTGTAGGGCCGCGTCAGCAGTACTTC.

V is TRBV4-2 and J is TRBJ2-1; the match to TRBD2 covers 11 bases. The DNA end is more similar to TRBJ2-7, so the J call may be wrong. This CDR3 spans 16 amino acids. Looked up from germline, CDR1 is LGHNA and CDR2 is YNFKEQ. Here the CDR3 reads CASSILLAGAYNEQYF. The DNA of the CDR3 is TGTGCCAGCAGCATCCTACTAGCGGGAGCCTACAATGAGCAGTACTTC.

As DNA, the CDR3 is TGTGCCAGCAGCCCTCAGAATGAGCAGTTCTTC. This encodes CASSPQNEQFF. This sequence joins TRBV7-9 and TRBJ2-1, with unresolved D. Trimming shortened V by 5 bases and J by 7 bases, and 6 bases separated the two germline ends. This CDR3 has 11 residues. CDR1 is SEHNR, CDR2 FQNEAQ, per germline (reference sequence).

This clonotype has more than one count but fewer than ten. The V call is TRBV20-1, the J call TRBJ2-3; D is possibly TRBD2 (5 bases). Trimming stripped 1 base from V and 2 bases from J, with 16 bases between. The CDR3 runs 16 residues. From germline, CDR1 is DFQATT and CDR2 SNEGSKA (reference sequence). The CDR3 nucleotides are TGCAGTGCTAGAGTTCCCGGAGGAACCTCCACAGATACGCAGTATTTT. Protein: CSARVPGGTSTDTQYF.